Listed here are 6 T cell receptor beta chains from one sample, sequenced in a study of T cell responses to AZD1222 COVID-19 vaccine. Clones were read by immunoSEQ multiplex PCR, and TCRdb kept only the in-frame ones, dropping some. The table records 100,000 to 150,000 clones, around 90% of them present only once. The source was peripheral blood, collected on day 0 of AZD1222 vaccination. The source of these receptors is an adult in good health.

V is TRBV6-5 and J is TRBJ1-4; a weak D match, TRBD1 (6 bases). The V gene lost 8 bases and the J gene lost 5 bases, with 15 bases spanning the gap. Germline CDR1 reads MNHEY; CDR2 reads SVGAGI. The CDR3 is made up of 14 amino acids. CDR3 amino acids: CASHSGQTNEKLFF. Written as DNA, the CDR3 is TGTGCCAGCCATTCTGGACAGACAAATGAAAAACTGTTTTTT.

This chain connects TRBV2 to TRBJ2-5; D may match TRBD1 or TRBD2 (5 bases each). Between the trimmed V and J ends, which lost 1 base and 5 bases, there was a span of 14 bases. The length of the CDR3 is 15 residues. Germline lookup yields CDR1 SNHLY and CDR2 FYNNEI. The chain's CDR3 is CASSEDGGPQETQYF. CDR3 sequence (DNA): TGTGCCAGCAGTGAAGATGGGGGACCCCAGGAGACCCAGTACTTC. Based on the CDR3 plus reference TRBV2 and TRBJ2-5, the full variable domain is EPEVTQTPSHQVTQMGQEVILRCVPISNHLYFYWYRQILGQKVEFLVSFYNNEISEKSEIFDDQFSVERPDGSNFTLKIRSTKLEDSAMYFCASSEDGGPQETQYFGPGTRLLVL.

CDR3 nucleotide sequence: TGTGCCAGCAACGCCGGGGAGGCGTTTCCTACTGAAGCTTTCTTT. Translation: CASNAGEAFPTEAFF. The V gene is TRBV6-5, the J gene TRBJ1-1, with unresolved D. CDR1 is MNHEY and CDR2 is SVGAGI in the germline V gene. This CDR3 is built from 15 residues. V was pared by 7 bases and J by 5 bases, with 20 bases between.

This chain links TRBV27 with TRBJ2-7; TRBD2 matches 8 bases. J was trimmed by 5 bases and V by 5 bases; bases with no gene match: 8. This CDR3 has 14 amino acids. Germline V lookup: CDR1 MNHEY, CDR2 SMNVEV (reference sequence). Here the CDR3 DNA reads TGTGCCAGCAGTCTCAGCCGGGAGGGCGACGAGCAGTACTTC. Protein product: CASSLSREGDEQYF.

V and J are TRBV11-2 and TRBJ1-1, with D maybe TRBD1 (6 bases). Trimming pared 5 bases from V and 5 bases from J, leaving 18 bases between. The length of the CDR3 is 15 residues. CDR1 and CDR2 (germline): SGHAT, FQNNGV. As DNA, the CDR3 is TGTGCCAGCAGCCCCCTCCCGACAGGACTGACTGAAGCTTTCTTT. The encoded protein is CASSPLPTGLTEAFF.

This chain links TRBV5-1 with TRBJ2-3; 7 bases are shared with TRBD1. The V segment lost 4 bases and the J segment 4 bases; nucleotides outside the gene matches: 9. Germline CDR1 reads SGHRS; CDR2 reads YFSETQ. This CDR3 comprises 15 residues. As DNA, the CDR3 is TGCGCCAGCAGCCTGACAGGGACAATTGCAGATACGCAGTATTTT. This gives the protein CASSLTGTIADTQYF.